Shown below are 12 T cell receptor beta chains from a single sample sequenced in a study of OX40 agonist ivuxolimab in advanced cancers. TCRdb keeps only in-frame clones here, not all; method: immunoSEQ multiplex PCR. The sample lists tens of thousands of clones; 79% were seen once. The sequenced sample was CD4+ or CD8+ T cells sorted from blood, obtained in a trial of the OX40 agonist ivuxolimab. These receptor sequences come from an adult with an advanced solid tumor such as melanoma, head and neck, liver or kidney cancer.

V gene TRBV7-9 combines with J gene TRBJ2-7, with D possibly being TRBD2 (8 bases). The V end was cut by 1 base, the J end by 5 bases, with 15 bases between. This CDR3 region has 15 residues. Germline values: CDR1 SEHNR, CDR2 FQNEAQ (reference sequence). In DNA form, the CDR3 reads TGTGCCAGCAGCTTAGAGGGGGCGGGAGGAAACGAGCAGTACTTC. This translates into CASSLEGAGGNEQYF.

J is TRBJ2-5 and V is TRBV7-9; 9 bases agree with TRBD2. The CDR3 is 19 residues long. Germline V CDR1 and CDR2: SEHNR, FQNEAQ (reference sequence). V lost 4 bases, J lost 5 bases, and 20 bases stayed unmatched. CDR3 region: CASSSAGTEIAGAGETQYF. CDR3 coding DNA: TGTGCCAGCAGCTCAGCCGGGACAGAAATAGCGGGGGCCGGGGAGACCCAGTACTTC.

The rearrangement uses TRBV9 and TRBJ2-1, with a weak D call TRBD2 (6 bases). The germline gives CDR1 SGDLS, CDR2 YYNGEE. V was pared by 4 bases and J by 9 bases, with 14 bases between. The CDR3 sequence is 13 residues long. This CDR3 reads CASSPWGGVEQFF. The CDR3 bases are TGTGCCAGCAGCCCCTGGGGAGGTGTTGAGCAGTTCTTC.

In its sample, this clone was seen once. The gene calls are TRBV10-3 and TRBJ2-7; possibly TRBD1 for D (6 bases). The CDR3 covers 14 residues. Trimming pared 7 bases from V and 3 bases from J, leaving 16 bases between. Germline V gene data show CDR1 as ENHRY and CDR2 as SYGVKD. The CDR3 sequence is CAITETGEVYEQYF. CDR3 nucleotides: TGTGCCATCACCGAGACAGGAGAAGTCTACGAGCAGTACTTC.

This rearrangement joins TRBV4-1 to TRBJ2-5; 8 bases are shared with TRBD2. This CDR3 has 17 amino acids. V lost 2 bases to trimming and J lost 1 base; unmatched junction nucleotides: 9. CDR1 is MGHRA and CDR2 is YSYEKL in the germline V gene. CDR3 coding DNA: TGCGCCAGCAGCCAATTATCAGCGGGGGACCTCCAAGAGACCCAGTACTTC. This sequence encodes CASSQLSAGDLQETQYF.

The J gene is TRBJ2-3, the V gene TRBV11-3; TRBD1 or TRBD2 may be the D gene (6 bases each). V gave up 1 base and J gave up 5 bases, with 16 bases separating them. Germline V gene data show CDR1 as SGHNT and CDR2 as YENEEA. This CDR3 is built from 16 residues. In DNA form, the CDR3 reads TGTGCCAGCAGCTTAGGCGGGGCAGGGGTGGGAGATACGCAGTATTTT. This gives the protein CASSLGGAGVGDTQYF.

The J gene is TRBJ2-7, the V gene TRBV7-2; 9 bases are a match to TRBD2. V was pared by 4 bases and J by 3 bases, with 7 bases of the junction left unmatched. The CDR3 loop spans 15 amino acids. CDR1 and CDR2 (germline): SGHTA, FQGNSA. CDR3 in amino acids: CASSSTTSGGYEQYF. DNA of the CDR3: TGTGCCAGCAGCTCAACGACTAGCGGAGGCTACGAGCAGTACTTC.

The count of this clone is one. V usage is TRBV5-4 and J usage is TRBJ2-5, with 8 bases lining up with TRBD2. This CDR3 has 15 amino acids. Trimming removed 4 bases from V and 1 base from J; junction bases left unmatched: 6. The V gene's germline CDR1 is SGHNT and CDR2 YYREEE (reference sequence). The DNA for the CDR3 is TGTGCCAGCAGCCAGGTGGCGGGGGGCCAAGAGACCCAGTACTTC. Translating gives CASSQVAGGQETQYF.

The chain is built from TRBV6-5 and TRBJ2-3; no clear D gene. Trimming pared 0 bases from V and 3 bases from J, leaving 7 bases between. The CDR3 is 14 amino acids. CDR1 and CDR2 from the germline V gene are MNHEY and SVGAGI. In DNA form, the CDR3 reads TGTGCCAGCAGTTACTCCCGCGATACAGATACGCAGTATTTT. Protein product: CASSYSRDTDTQYF.

This clone has just a few counts. The chain employs TRBV16 and TRBJ1-2; D remains unclear. Germline values: CDR1 KGHSY, CDR2 FQNENV. This CDR3 has 12 residues. Deletions cut 4 bases from V and 4 bases from J, with 7 bases between. This CDR3 reads CASSPDGYGYTF. Written as DNA, the CDR3 is TGTGCCAGCAGCCCGGACGGCTATGGCTACACCTTC.

The chain combines TRBV2 with TRBJ2-5; D is uncertain. The V and J ends lost 5 bases and 4 bases respectively, with 14 bases between them. This CDR3 comprises 14 residues. Looked up from germline, CDR1 is SNHLY and CDR2 is FYNNEI. The CDR3 is CASSQKGYRETQYF. CDR3 in DNA: TGTGCCAGCAGTCAGAAGGGTTATCGAGAGACCCAGTACTTC.

The rearrangement joins TRBV29-1 to TRBJ1-2, with D maybe TRBD1 (5 bases). The V end was cut by 6 bases, the J end by 4 bases, with 15 bases between. The CDR3 spans 13 residues. The germline gives CDR1 SQVTM, CDR2 ANQGSEA. CDR3 nucleotides: TGCAGCGTGGTCGGGGCAGTGAGCTATGGCTACACCTTC. Amino acid sequence: CSVVGAVSYGYTF. Full variable domain (missing parts from reference TRBV29-1 and TRBJ1-2): SAVISQKPSRDICQRGTSLTIQCQVDSQVTMMFWYRQQPGQSLTLIATANQGSEATYESGFVIDKFPISRPNLTFSTLTVSNMSPEDSSIYLCSVVGAVSYGYTFGSGTRLTVV.